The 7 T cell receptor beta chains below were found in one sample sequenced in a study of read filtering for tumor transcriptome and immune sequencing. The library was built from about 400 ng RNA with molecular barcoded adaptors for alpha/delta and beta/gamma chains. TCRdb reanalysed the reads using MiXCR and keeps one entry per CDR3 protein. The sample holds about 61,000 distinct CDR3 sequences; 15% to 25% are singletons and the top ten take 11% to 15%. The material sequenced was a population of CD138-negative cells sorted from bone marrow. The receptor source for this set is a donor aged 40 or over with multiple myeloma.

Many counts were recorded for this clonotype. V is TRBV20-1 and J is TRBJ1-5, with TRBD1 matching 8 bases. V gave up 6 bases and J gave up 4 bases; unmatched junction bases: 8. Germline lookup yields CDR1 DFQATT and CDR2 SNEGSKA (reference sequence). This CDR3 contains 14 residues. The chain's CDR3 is CSAGRDRPNQPQHF. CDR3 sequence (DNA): TGCAGTGCAGGCCGGGACAGGCCTAATCAGCCCCAGCATTTT.

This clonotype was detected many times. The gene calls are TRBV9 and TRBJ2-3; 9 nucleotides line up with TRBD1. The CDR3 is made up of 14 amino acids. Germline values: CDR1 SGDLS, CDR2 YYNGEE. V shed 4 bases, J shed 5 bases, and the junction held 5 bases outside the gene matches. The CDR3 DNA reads TGTGCCAGCAGCACAGGACAGGGGAGAGATACGCAGTATTTT. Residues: CASSTGQGRDTQYF. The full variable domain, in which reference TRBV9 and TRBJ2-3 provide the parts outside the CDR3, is DSGVTQTPKHLITATGQRVTLRCSPRSGDLSVYWYQQSLDQGLQFLIQYYNGEERAKGNILERFSAQQFPDLHSELNLSSLELGDSALYFCASSTGQGRDTQYFGPGTRLTVL.

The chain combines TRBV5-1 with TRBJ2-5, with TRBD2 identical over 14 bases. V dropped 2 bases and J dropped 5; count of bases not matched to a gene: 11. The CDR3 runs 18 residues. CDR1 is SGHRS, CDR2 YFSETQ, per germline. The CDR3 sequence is CASSLEPGLAGDRETQYF. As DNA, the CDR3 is TGCGCCAGCAGCTTAGAACCGGGACTAGCGGGAGATAGGGAGACCCAGTACTTC.

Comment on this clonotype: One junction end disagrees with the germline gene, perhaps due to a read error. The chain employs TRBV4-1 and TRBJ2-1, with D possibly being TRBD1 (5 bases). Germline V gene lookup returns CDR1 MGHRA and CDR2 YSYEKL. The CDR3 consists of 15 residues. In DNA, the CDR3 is TGCGCCAGCAGCCAAAAAGGAAGGTGGGGCGGTGAGCAGTTTTTC. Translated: CASSQKGRWGGEQFF.

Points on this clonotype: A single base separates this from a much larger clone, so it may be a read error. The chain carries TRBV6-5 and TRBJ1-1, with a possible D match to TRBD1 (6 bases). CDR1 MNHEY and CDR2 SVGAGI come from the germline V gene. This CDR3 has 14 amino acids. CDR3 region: CASSWGGMNTEVFF. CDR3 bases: TGTGCCAGCAGTTGGGGGGGCATGAACACTGAAGTTTTCTTT.

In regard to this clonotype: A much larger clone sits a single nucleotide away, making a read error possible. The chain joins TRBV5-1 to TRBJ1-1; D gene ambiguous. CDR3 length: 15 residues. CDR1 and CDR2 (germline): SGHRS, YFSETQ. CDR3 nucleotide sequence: TGCGCCAACAGCTTGGTGGGAGCCCAGAACACTGAAGCTTTCTTT. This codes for CANSLVGAQNTEAFF. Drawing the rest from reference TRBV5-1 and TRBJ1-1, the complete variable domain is KAGVTQTPRYLIKTRGQQVTLSCSPISGHRSVSWYQQTPGQGLQFLFEYFSETQRNKGNFPGRFSGRQFSNSRSEMNVSTLELGDSALYLCANSLVGAQNTEAFFGQGTRLTVV.

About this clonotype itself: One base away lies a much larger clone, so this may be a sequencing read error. The CDR3 coding sequence is TGTGCCAGCAGTCGGGACAGGGCGAGGCAAAAGACCCAGTACTTC. Its protein product is CASSRDRARQKTQYF. The rearrangement links TRBV2 to TRBJ2-5; 9 bases fit TRBD1. The germline gives CDR1 SNHLY, CDR2 FYNNEI. The CDR3 consists of 15 residues. The V segment lost 5 bases and the J segment 6 bases; nucleotides outside the gene matches: 10.